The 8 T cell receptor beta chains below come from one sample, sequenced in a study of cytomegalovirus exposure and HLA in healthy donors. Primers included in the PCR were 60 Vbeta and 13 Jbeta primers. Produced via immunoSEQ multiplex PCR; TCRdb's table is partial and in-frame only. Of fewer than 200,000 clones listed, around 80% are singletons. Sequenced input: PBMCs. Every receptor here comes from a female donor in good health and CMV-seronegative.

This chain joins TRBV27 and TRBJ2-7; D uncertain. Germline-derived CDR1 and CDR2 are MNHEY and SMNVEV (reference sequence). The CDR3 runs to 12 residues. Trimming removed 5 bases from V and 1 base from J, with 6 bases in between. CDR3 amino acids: CASSQMSYEQYF. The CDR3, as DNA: TGTGCCAGCAGTCAAATGTCCTACGAGCAGTACTTC.

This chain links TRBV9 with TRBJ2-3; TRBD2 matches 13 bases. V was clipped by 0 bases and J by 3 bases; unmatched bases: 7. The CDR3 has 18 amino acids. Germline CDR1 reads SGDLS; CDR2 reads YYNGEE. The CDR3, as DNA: TGTGCCAGCAGCGTAGGACTAGCGGGAGGAGCGAGAACAGATACGCAGTATTTT. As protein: CASSVGLAGGARTDTQYF.

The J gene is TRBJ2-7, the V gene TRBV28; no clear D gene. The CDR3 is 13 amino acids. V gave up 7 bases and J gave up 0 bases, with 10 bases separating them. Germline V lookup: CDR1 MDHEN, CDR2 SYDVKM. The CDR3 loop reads CASIPYSSYEQYF. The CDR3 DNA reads TGTGCCAGCATTCCGTACAGCTCCTACGAGCAGTACTTC.

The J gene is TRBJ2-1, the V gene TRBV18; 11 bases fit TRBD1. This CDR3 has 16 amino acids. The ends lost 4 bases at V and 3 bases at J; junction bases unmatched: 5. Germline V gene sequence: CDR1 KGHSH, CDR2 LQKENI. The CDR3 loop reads CASSQLGQGVYNEQFF. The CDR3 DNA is TGTGCCAGCTCACAGCTGGGACAGGGGGTCTACAATGAGCAGTTCTTC.

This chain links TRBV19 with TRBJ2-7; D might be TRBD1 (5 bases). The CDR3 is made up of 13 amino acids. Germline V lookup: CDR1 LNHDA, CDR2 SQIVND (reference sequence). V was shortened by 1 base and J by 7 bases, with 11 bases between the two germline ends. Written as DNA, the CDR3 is TGTGCCAGTAGTATAGGGCCAGGGTGGGAGCAGTACTTC. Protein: CASSIGPGWEQYF.

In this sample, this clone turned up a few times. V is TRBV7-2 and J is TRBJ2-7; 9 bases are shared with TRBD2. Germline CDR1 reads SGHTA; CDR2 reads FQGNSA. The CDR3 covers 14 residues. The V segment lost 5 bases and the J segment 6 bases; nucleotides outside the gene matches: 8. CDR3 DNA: TGTGCCAGCAGCCTGGGACTAGCAGTTACCGAGCAGTACTTC. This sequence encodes CASSLGLAVTEQYF. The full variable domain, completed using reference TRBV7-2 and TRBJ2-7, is GAGVSQSPSNKVTEKGKDVELRCDPISGHTALYWYRQSLGQGLEFLIYFQGNSAPDKSGLPSDRFSAERTGGSVSTLTIQRTQQEDSAVYLCASSLGLAVTEQYFGPGTRLTVT.

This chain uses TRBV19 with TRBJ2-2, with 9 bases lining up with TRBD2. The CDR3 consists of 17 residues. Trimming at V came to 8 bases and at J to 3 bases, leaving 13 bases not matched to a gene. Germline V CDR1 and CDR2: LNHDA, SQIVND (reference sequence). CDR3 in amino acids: CASSDLAGRRYTGELFF. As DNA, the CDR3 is TGTGCCAGTTCGGACCTAGCGGGGAGGCGGTACACCGGGGAGCTGTTTTTT.

CDR3 in DNA: TGCAGCGTTGAAGGGGAACAGGGGAGCTCCTACGAGCAGTACTTC. It yields the protein CSVEGEQGSSYEQYF. The chain combines TRBV29-1 with TRBJ2-7; 7 bases align to TRBD1. The CDR3 contains 15 residues. In germline, CDR1 is SQVTM, CDR2 ANQGSEA. After removal of 1 base from V and 0 bases from J, the junction contained 6 bases not matched to a gene.